This TCR beta chain was identified during a study of blood T cell repertoires in COVID-19 (dated by TCRdb to the early 2020s). About the study as a whole: Recovered participants in ImmuneRACE Cohort 3 were defined as having two consecutive negative NP/OP PCR tests, clearance from a healthcare professional, or resolution of symptoms. The repertoires were released in a freely available public database meant as a resource for research on the immune response to SARS-CoV-2. The collaborator samples originated in the United States, Italy and Spain and spanned the acute and convalescent phases of COVID-19. The sample metadata nearly always contained a de-identified subject ID, COVID-19 status, age in years and sex. Where available, HLA class I and class II types were obtained from metadata supplied by the sample provider rather than from assay-based typing. The samples were drawn from two sources: the first 160 participants of the ongoing ImmuneRACE study, and 1,200 or so subjects contributed by 6 global collaborators. Deeply sampled blood TCRbeta repertoires from subjects exposed to, actively infected with, or recovered from COVID-19 were included in the dataset. The material from the prospective study consisted of cDNA or gDNA derived from T cells, B-cell-depleted T cells, or PBMCs.

In the case of this clone: What antigen it recognizes has not been identified. No per-base quality is available; no much larger clone lies one base away.

V is shortened by 2 bases, J by 7 bases, and the region joining them spans 14 bases. The CDR3 has 15 amino acids, counting the end cysteine and phenylalanine. CDR3 DNA is the only sequence kept; it has 45 bases, read in frame from the first base. From the germline V gene (reference sequence), CDR1 is MNHNY and CDR2 is SVGAGI. Participants in the prospective study were enrolled through a virtual design, were aged roughly 18 to 100 years, and lived in approximately 25 United States geographic areas. To assign participants to cohorts, the prospective study relied on clinical history that participants themselves reported in a screening survey and a study questionnaire. In the prospective study, whole blood, serum and a nasopharyngeal or oropharyngeal swab were collected from each participant by mobile phlebotomists. Participants in the prospective study had the option to provide additional blood draws and questionnaires over a roughly 2-month period. Before DNA extraction, blood samples from the prospective study were shipped at room temperature or frozen.

The immunoSEQ Assay, a bias-controlled multiplex PCR, was used to amplify TCRbeta CDR3 regions from genomic DNA. In the original analysis: The number of nucleated cells in each sample was estimated by amplification of reference gene primers within the assay. Sequence reads were collapsed and filtered to measure the absolute abundance of every unique TCRbeta CDR3 rearrangement. For each sample, productive Simpson clonality was calculated by taking the square root of Simpson's diversity index across productive rearrangements. TCRdb's version of the immuneACCESS table is confined to in-frame rearrangements and falls short of the full clone set. An unresolved V gene accounts for under half of the shortfall where checked; the remainder is of unknown origin. V, J and clone size reflect that table, while D and trimming were determined from the DNA. The sample table shows about 170,000 clones, and less than 80% are seen once. The ten largest clonotypes hold under 20% of the sample.

The full study reports these points: The quantity of clinical and demographic metadata differed by source and by participant and was supplied without curation.

The sample was PBMCs or T cells enriched from blood (not recorded which). The sequence joins TRBV6-6 to TRBJ1-4; a weak D assignment points to TRBD1 (6 bases agree). The TCR originated in a woman between 70 and 85 years old in a cohort exposed to, infected with or recovered from COVID-19 (not recorded which). The nucleotides read TGTGCCAGCAGTTACGCTGGGGGCAGGGGTGAAAAACTGTTTTTT. This codes for CASSYAGGRGEKLFF.